This T cell receptor beta chain is drawn from a study of metastatic and nonmetastatic thyroid tumors. TCRdb called clones again from the PCR reads with MiXCR. The repertoire holds roughly 15,000 clones, approximately 32% seen once, with roughly 13% in the top ten. Among the patients, none had received any treatment before thyroid surgery. The sample holds a few counts of this clone. This clonotype was sampled from a male donor with papillary thyroid cancer or a benign thyroid nodule (not recorded which). Some clones in this sample may be carry-over from other donors' samples. The sample was tumor tissue.

CDR3 bases: TGTGCCAGCAGTTACTCTAGCGGGAGCTACGAGCAGTACGTC. Translated, it gives CASSYSSGSYEQYV. The genes are TRBV6-5 and TRBJ2-7, with 9 bases identical to TRBD2. Losses at the gene ends were 0 bases for V and 3 bases for J; bases not matched to a gene: 0. The germline CDR1 and CDR2 sequences are MNHEY and SVGAGI. The CDR3 has 14 amino acids.